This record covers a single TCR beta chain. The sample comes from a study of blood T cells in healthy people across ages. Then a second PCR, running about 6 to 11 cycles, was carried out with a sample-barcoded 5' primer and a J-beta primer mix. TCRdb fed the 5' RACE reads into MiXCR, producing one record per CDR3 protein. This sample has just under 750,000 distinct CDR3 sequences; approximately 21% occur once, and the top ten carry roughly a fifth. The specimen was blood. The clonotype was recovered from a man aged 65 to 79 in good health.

The CDR3 coding sequence is TGTGCCAGCAGCCAGGAACTGGGGTCTGGGGCCAACGTCCTGACTTTC. This encodes CASSQELGSGANVLTF. This rearrangement joins TRBV3-1 to TRBJ2-6; no clear D gene. Per germline, CDR1 LGHDT and CDR2 YNNKEL (reference sequence). CDR3 length: 16 residues. Between the trimmed V and J ends, which lost 3 bases and 1 base, there was a span of 10 bases.